Listed below are T cell receptor beta chains from one sample, sequenced in a study of beta chain features in type 1 diabetes. Sequenced by immunoSEQ multiplex PCR; TCRdb stores in-frame clones only, minus some. The sample yields fewer than 900,000 clones, 17% seen once. Sequenced material: naive CD4+ T cells from blood. The source of these receptors is a woman between 18 and 29 years old in good health. CDR3s leave out the opening cysteine and the closing phenylalanine or tryptophan. Each record gives: CDR3 protein, clone size, J gene, V gene. Clone size is given for some rows only: seen once, a few or many times, or a class if the clone is expanded.

CDR3aa: ASSADYTTNEKLF
abundance: NA
j_gene: TRBJ1-4
v_gene: TRBV5-4

CDR3aa: SEGSNTEAF
abundance: NA
j_gene: TRBJ1-1
v_gene: TRBV20-1

CDR3aa: ASSEFHEQY
abundance: few
j_gene: TRBJ2-7
v_gene: TRBV10-2

CDR3aa: ASRLPGTADTQY
abundance: few
j_gene: TRBJ2-3
v_gene: TRBV2

CDR3aa: ASSYRAISGQY
abundance: few
j_gene: TRBJ2-7
v_gene: TRBV28

CDR3aa: SVVFGRAFNEQF
abundance: NA
j_gene: TRBJ2-1
v_gene: TRBV29-1

CDR3aa: ASSEKPGLDTQY
abundance: few
j_gene: TRBJ2-3
v_gene: TRBV9

CDR3aa: SGLVLYEQY
abundance: few
j_gene: TRBJ2-7
v_gene: TRBV29-1

CDR3aa: ASSPRTEVNYGYT
abundance: few
j_gene: TRBJ1-2
v_gene: TRBV7-9

CDR3aa: ASRAGLAETNEQF
abundance: few
j_gene: TRBJ2-1
v_gene: TRBV2

CDR3aa: ASSLRGTAGELF
abundance: NA
j_gene: TRBJ2-2
v_gene: TRBV7-8

CDR3aa: ASSLDRGGYGYT
abundance: NA
j_gene: TRBJ1-2
v_gene: TRBV5-1

CDR3aa: ASSLRSSGAYEQY
abundance: NA
j_gene: TRBJ2-7
v_gene: TRBV7-2

CDR3aa: ASSYSIDSHNEQF
abundance: NA
j_gene: TRBJ2-1
v_gene: TRBV6-6

CDR3aa: ASSSGQGFYGYT
abundance: NA
j_gene: TRBJ1-2
v_gene: TRBV28

CDR3aa: ASSPGRAGASGANVLT
abundance: NA
j_gene: TRBJ2-6
v_gene: TRBV18